This T cell receptor beta chain was captured by sequencing in a study of tumor and adjacent non-tumor tissue in lung cancer. No cell sorting was done before RNA was extracted from the tissue. CDR3 length: 13 amino acids. Trimming pared 5 bases from V and 6 bases from J, leaving 13 bases between. The V gene's germline CDR1 is MDHEN and CDR2 SYDVKM. The library came from three nested PCR rounds adapted from ARM-PCR protocols. TCRdb independently ran MiXCR on the multiplex PCR reads; one entry per CDR3 protein. The sample holds roughly 140,000 distinct CDR3 sequences, 66% seen once. The origin of this receptor is a man aged 55 to 69 with small cell lung cancer. The sequencing sample was made of lung tumor tissue. The V call is TRBV28, the J call TRBJ1-2, with D tentatively TRBD1 (5 bases). CDR3 nucleotides: TGTGCCAGCAGTCCTGACAGTCGTGATGGCTACACCTTC. Residues: CASSPDSRDGYTF.